A selection of T cell receptor beta chains follows, all from one sample in a study of OX40 agonist ivuxolimab in advanced cancers. Here immunoSEQ multiplex PCR was the method, and the copy in TCRdb shows in-frame clones only, minus some. The top ten clones hold around 2.5% of a sample with around 74,000 clones, nearly 90% of them seen once. This specimen was CD4+ or CD8+ T cells sorted from blood, taken in a trial of the OX40 agonist ivuxolimab. The receptors stem from an adult with an advanced solid tumor such as melanoma, head and neck, liver or kidney cancer. Both conserved end residues are part of each CDR3. The D gene is left open where the match is weak. Clone size appears in some rows only: once, few, many, or a class for an expanded clone.

size: -
V: TRBV5-1
D: TRBD1
J: TRBJ2-1
CDR3: CASSFGTGDNEQFF
DNA: TGCGCCAGCAGCTTCGGGACAGGGGACAATGAGCAGTTCTTC

size: once
V: TRBV19
D: TRBD2
J: TRBJ2-6
CDR3: CASSIVLAGVGANVLTF
DNA: TGTGCCAGTAGTATTGTCCTAGCGGGGGTCGGGGCCAACGTCCTGACTTTC

size: -
V: TRBV9
D: -
J: TRBJ1-2
CDR3: CASSPEQGGYTF
DNA: TGTGCCAGCAGCCCCGAACAGGGTGGCTACACCTTC

size: -
V: TRBV28
D: TRBD2
J: TRBJ2-2
CDR3: CASSGSTSGTVGELFF
DNA: TGTGCCAGCAGTGGATCGACTAGCGGGACGGTCGGGGAGCTGTTTTTT

size: -
V: TRBV2
D: TRBD1
J: TRBJ2-7
CDR3: CASRNRDRTYEQYF
DNA: TGTGCCAGCAGGAACCGGGACAGAACCTACGAGCAGTACTTC

size: -
V: TRBV6-1
D: -
J: TRBJ1-1
CDR3: CASTKDRMNTEAFF
DNA: TGTGCCAGCACTAAAGACCGCATGAACACTGAAGCTTTCTTT

size: -
V: TRBV11-2
D: TRBD1
J: TRBJ1-4
CDR3: CASSFGQGATNEKLFF
DNA: TGTGCCAGCAGCTTCGGACAGGGGGCAACTAATGAAAAACTGTTTTTT

size: -
V: TRBV16
D: -
J: TRBJ2-5
CDR3: CASSQSGTGEETQYF
DNA: TGTGCCAGCAGCCAAAGCGGGACAGGCGAAGAGACCCAGTACTTC

size: -
V: TRBV5-1
D: TRBD2
J: TRBJ2-7
CDR3: CASSLTSVSYEQYF
DNA: TGCGCCAGCAGCTTAACTAGCGTCTCCTACGAGCAGTACTTC

size: -
V: TRBV7-9
D: TRBD2
J: TRBJ2-5
CDR3: CASSRGLGGLASETQYF
DNA: TGTGCCAGCAGCCGTGGACTGGGGGGACTAGCATCAGAGACCCAGTACTTC

size: -
V: TRBV4-1
D: -
J: TRBJ2-3
CDR3: CASSQTPAGATHTQYF
DNA: TGCGCCAGCAGCCAAACGCCCGCGGGGGCCACACATACGCAGTATTTT

size: -
V: TRBV4-1
D: TRBD1
J: TRBJ2-7
CDR3: CASSQPPLRTGTAYEQYF
DNA: TGCGCCAGCAGCCAACCACCACTGCGAACCGGGACAGCCTACGAGCAGTACTTC

size: -
V: TRBV15
D: TRBD1
J: TRBJ2-7
CDR3: CATSRDQGQGYEQYF
DNA: TGTGCCACCAGCAGAGATCAGGGACAGGGCTACGAGCAGTACTTC

size: -
V: TRBV5-5
D: -
J: TRBJ2-5
CDR3: CASSLVHQETQYF
DNA: TGTGCCAGCAGCTTGGTTCACCAAGAGACCCAGTACTTC

size: -
V: TRBV27
D: -
J: TRBJ2-7
CDR3: CASSFVRFSYEQYF
DNA: TGTGCCAGCAGTTTCGTGCGGTTCTCCTACGAGCAGTACTTC

size: once
V: TRBV6-6
D: TRBD1
J: TRBJ2-5
CDR3: CASSGMGQGRETQYF
DNA: TGTGCCAGCAGTGGCATGGGACAGGGGCGGGAGACCCAGTACTTC

size: -
V: TRBV18
D: -
J: TRBJ2-7
CDR3: CASCPGISYEQYF
DNA: TGTGCCAGCTGCCCAGGGATCTCCTACGAGCAGTACTTC

size: -
V: TRBV28
D: -
J: TRBJ2-1
CDR3: CASTERQAAYNEQFF
DNA: TGTGCCAGCACCGAGCGACAGGCGGCCTACAATGAGCAGTTCTTC

size: -
V: TRBV4-1
D: -
J: TRBJ1-2
CDR3: CASSLRGTGDYGYTF
DNA: TGCGCCAGCAGCCTCAGGGGAACTGGCGACTATGGCTACACCTTC

size: -
V: TRBV7-2
D: -
J: TRBJ2-3
CDR3: CASSLAHRADTQYF
DNA: TGTGCCAGCAGCTTAGCGCATAGGGCAGATACGCAGTATTTT

size: -
V: TRBV6-1
D: -
J: TRBJ1-1
CDR3: CASIRAGSTEAFF
DNA: TGTGCCAGCATAAGGGCAGGGTCGACTGAAGCTTTCTTT

size: -
V: TRBV6-5
D: TRBD2
J: TRBJ2-2
CDR3: CASSLRGGANTGELFF
DNA: TGTGCCAGCAGTTTACGGGGGGGGGCGAACACCGGGGAGCTGTTTTTT

size: -
V: TRBV28
D: -
J: TRBJ2-6
CDR3: CASSPGTANVLTF
DNA: TGTGCCAGCAGTCCCGGGACGGCCAACGTCCTGACTTTC

size: -
V: TRBV19
D: TRBD1
J: TRBJ1-5
CDR3: CASSSTGPPKHF
DNA: TGTGCCAGTAGCTCGACAGGGCCGCCGAAGCATTTT

size: few
V: TRBV7-2
D: -
J: TRBJ2-7
CDR3: CASSLVGRTYEQYF
DNA: TGTGCCAGCAGCTTAGTGGGAAGAACTTACGAGCAGTACTTC

size: -
V: TRBV7-2
D: -
J: TRBJ2-3
CDR3: CASSLARADTQYF
DNA: TGTGCCAGCAGCTTAGCTCGGGCGGATACGCAGTATTTT

size: -
V: TRBV2
D: -
J: TRBJ2-5
CDR3: CASSKGGAVETQYF
DNA: TGTGCCAGCAGTAAAGGGGGGGCAGTGGAGACCCAGTACTTC

size: -
V: TRBV7-2
D: TRBD1
J: TRBJ2-1
CDR3: CASSSRTGEQFF
DNA: TGTGCCAGCAGCTCTAGGACAGGTGAGCAGTTCTTC

size: -
V: TRBV7-2
D: TRBD2
J: TRBJ2-7
CDR3: CASSFIAGSYEQYF
DNA: TGTGCCAGCAGCTTCATAGCGGGCTCCTACGAGCAGTACTTC

size: -
V: TRBV7-9
D: TRBD1
J: TRBJ2-5
CDR3: CASSTGTAGETQYF
DNA: TGTGCCAGCAGCACAGGGACAGCCGGAGAGACCCAGTACTTC

size: -
V: TRBV7-8
D: -
J: TRBJ2-5
CDR3: CASSLGAGETQYF
DNA: TGTGCCAGCAGCTTAGGCGCGGGAGAGACCCAGTACTTC

size: -
V: TRBV19
D: -
J: TRBJ2-3
CDR3: CASSIGPASTDTQYF
DNA: TGTGCCAGTAGTATAGGTCCAGCCAGCACAGATACGCAGTATTTT

size: -
V: TRBV29-1
D: -
J: TRBJ1-1
CDR3: CSVQTGANTEAFF
DNA: TGCAGCGTCCAAACAGGAGCGAACACTGAAGCTTTCTTT

size: -
V: TRBV10-1
D: -
J: TRBJ2-2
CDR3: CASSESRQAGELFF
DNA: TGCGCCAGCAGTGAGTCACGGCAGGCCGGGGAGCTGTTTTTT